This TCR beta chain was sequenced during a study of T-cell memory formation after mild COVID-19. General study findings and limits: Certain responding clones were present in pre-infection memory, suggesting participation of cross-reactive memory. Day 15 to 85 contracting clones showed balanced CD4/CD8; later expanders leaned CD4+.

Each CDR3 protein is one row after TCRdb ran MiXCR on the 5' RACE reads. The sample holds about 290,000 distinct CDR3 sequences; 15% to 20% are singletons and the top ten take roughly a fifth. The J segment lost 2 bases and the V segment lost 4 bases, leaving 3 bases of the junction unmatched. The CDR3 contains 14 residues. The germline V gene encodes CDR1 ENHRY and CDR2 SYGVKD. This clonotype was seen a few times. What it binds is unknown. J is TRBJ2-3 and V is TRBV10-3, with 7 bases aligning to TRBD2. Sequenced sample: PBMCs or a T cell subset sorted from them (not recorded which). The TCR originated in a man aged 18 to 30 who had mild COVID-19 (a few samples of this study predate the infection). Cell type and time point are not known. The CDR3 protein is CAISATSDTDTQYF. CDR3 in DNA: TGTGCCATCAGTGCTACTAGCGACACAGATACGCAGTATTTT.